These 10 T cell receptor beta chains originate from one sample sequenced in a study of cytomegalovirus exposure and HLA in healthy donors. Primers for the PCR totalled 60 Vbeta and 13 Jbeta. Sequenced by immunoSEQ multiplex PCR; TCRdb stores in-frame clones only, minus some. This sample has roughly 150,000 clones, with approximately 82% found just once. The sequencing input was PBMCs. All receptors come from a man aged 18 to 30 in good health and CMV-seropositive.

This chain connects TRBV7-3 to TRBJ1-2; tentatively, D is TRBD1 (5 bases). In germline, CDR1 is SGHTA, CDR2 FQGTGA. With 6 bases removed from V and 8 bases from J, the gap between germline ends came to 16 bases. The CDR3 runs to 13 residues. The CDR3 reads CASRSGGTGGYTF. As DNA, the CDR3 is TGTGCCAGCAGATCTGGAGGGACGGGGGGCTACACCTTC.

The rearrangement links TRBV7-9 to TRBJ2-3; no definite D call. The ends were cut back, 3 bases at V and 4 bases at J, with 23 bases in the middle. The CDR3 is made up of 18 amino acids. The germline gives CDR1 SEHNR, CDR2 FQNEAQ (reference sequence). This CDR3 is CASSFSPLATASADTQYF. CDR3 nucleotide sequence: TGTGCCAGCAGCTTCTCTCCTTTGGCGACTGCAAGTGCAGATACGCAGTATTTT.

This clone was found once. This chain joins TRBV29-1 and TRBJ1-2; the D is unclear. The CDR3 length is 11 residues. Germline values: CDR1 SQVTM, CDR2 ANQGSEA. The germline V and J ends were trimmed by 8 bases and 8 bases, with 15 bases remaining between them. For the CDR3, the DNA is TGCAGCTTCCTGGAGGGATACGGCTACACCTTC. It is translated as CSFLEGYGYTF.

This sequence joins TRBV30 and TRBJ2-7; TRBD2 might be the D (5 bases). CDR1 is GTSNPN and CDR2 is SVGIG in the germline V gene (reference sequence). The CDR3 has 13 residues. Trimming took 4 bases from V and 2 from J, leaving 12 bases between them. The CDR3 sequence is CAWMRAGTYEQYF. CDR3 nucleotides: TGTGCCTGGATGAGGGCCGGGACCTACGAGCAGTACTTC.

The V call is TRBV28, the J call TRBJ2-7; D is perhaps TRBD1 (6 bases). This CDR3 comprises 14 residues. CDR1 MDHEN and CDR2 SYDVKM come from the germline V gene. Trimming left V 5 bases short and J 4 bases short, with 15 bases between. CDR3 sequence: CASSLDSSRYEQYF. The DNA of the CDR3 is TGTGCCAGCAGTCTGGACAGCTCGAGATACGAGCAGTACTTC. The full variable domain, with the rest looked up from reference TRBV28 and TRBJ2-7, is DVKVTQSSRYLVKRTGEKVFLECVQDMDHENMFWYRQDPGLGLRLIYFSYDVKMKEKGDIPEGYSVSREKKERFSLILESASTNQTSMYLCASSLDSSRYEQYFGPGTRLTVT.

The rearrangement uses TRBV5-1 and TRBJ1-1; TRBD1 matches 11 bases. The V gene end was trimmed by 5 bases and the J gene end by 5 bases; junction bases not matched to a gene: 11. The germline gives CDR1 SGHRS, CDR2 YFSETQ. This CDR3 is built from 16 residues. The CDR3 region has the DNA TGCGCCAGCAGAAACCTGGACAGGGGGCGCGGTACTGAAGCTTTCTTT. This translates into CASRNLDRGRGTEAFF.

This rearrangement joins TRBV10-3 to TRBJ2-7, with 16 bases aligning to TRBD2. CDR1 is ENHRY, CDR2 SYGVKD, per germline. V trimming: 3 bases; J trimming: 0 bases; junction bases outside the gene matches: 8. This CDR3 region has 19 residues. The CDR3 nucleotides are TGTGCCATCAGTGACCTGGGACTAGCGGGAGGGCCGAGCTCCTACGAGCAGTACTTC. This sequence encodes CAISDLGLAGGPSSYEQYF.

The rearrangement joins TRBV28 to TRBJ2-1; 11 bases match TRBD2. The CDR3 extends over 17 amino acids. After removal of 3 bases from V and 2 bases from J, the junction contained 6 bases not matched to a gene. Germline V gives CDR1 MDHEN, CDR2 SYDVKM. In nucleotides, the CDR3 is TGTGCCAGCAGTTTGACTAGCGGGATAGGCCCCTACAATGAGCAGTTCTTC. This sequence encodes CASSLTSGIGPYNEQFF.

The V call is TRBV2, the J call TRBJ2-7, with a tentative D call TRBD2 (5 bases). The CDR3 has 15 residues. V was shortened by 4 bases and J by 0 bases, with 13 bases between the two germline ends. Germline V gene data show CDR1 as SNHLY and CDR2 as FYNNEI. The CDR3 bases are TGTGCCAGCAGTGCCACTAGTGTTCTCTCCTACGAGCAGTACTTC. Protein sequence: CASSATSVLSYEQYF.

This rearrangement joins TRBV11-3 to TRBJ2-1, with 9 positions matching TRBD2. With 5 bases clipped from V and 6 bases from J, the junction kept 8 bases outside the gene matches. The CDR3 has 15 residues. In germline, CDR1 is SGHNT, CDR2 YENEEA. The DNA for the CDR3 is TGTGCCAGCAGCCCCGCAGGCGGGAGGGGCAATGAGCAGTTCTTC. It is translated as CASSPAGGRGNEQFF.